This TCR beta chain was obtained from a study of blood T cell repertoires in COVID-19. Across the whole study: Spain, Italy and the United States supplied samples that represented acute and convalescent COVID-19.

Participants were placed into cohorts based on the clinical history they reported. Symptom resolution, clearance, or two negative PCRs marked donors in Cohort 3 as recovered. Per the original data handling: Reference gene primer amplification gave estimated nucleated cell counts. Assay: immunoSEQ multiplex PCR; the TCRdb copy retains only in-frame clones and omits some. V and J calls and clone size are as listed in that table; D and trimming were resolved from the DNA. The sample holds fewer than 200,000 clones, roughly 84% seen once. V was clipped by 9 bases and J by 7 bases, with 16 bases between them. Germline lookup yields CDR1 LNHDA and CDR2 SQIVND (reference sequence). The CDR3 has 14 amino acids.

The material sequenced was PBMCs or T cells enriched from blood (not recorded which). The sequence was obtained from a man aged 60 to 75 who had recovered from COVID-19. The gene calls are TRBV19 and TRBJ1-6, with D unresolved. The CDR3 region is CASSPVAGNSPLHF. As DNA, the CDR3 is TGTGCCAGCTCCCCCGTGGCGGGGAATTCACCCCTCCACTTT.